A selection of T cell receptor beta chains follows, all from one sample in a study of CD4 T cells in relation to SARS-CoV-2 and coronaviruses. Produced via immunoSEQ multiplex PCR; TCRdb's table is partial and in-frame only. The sample lists tens of thousands of clones; 80% to 95% were seen once. Input material: naive CD4+ T cells from PBMCs. The origin of the receptors is a human donor in good health. Each CDR3 is given with its conserved first and last residue.

j_gene	v_gene	CDR3aa
TRBJ2-3	TRBV5-1	CASSPGAGRDTQYF
TRBJ2-1	TRBV5-6	CASNLGTSGGDEQFF
TRBJ1-1	TRBV5-4	CASSLGSLQAFF
TRBJ1-3	TRBV5-1	CASSSRQGAVGNTIYF
TRBJ2-5	TRBV30	CAWATGGGEETQYF
TRBJ2-2	TRBV27	CASRPGQHTGELFF
TRBJ1-6	TRBV12-3/TRBV12-4	CASKDGGGSPLHF
TRBJ2-3	TRBV5-4	CASSLSQGTDTQYF
TRBJ2-1	TRBV19	CASSLRLAGGSFNEQFF
TRBJ2-3	TRBV24-1	CATSARSGGTDTQYF
TRBJ1-3	TRBV30	CAWSAQAYSGNTIYF
TRBJ2-1	TRBV4-2	CASFPGEGSGLGNEQFF
TRBJ2-1	TRBV5-5	CASSLAAGVGNEQFF
TRBJ2-5	TRBV12-3/TRBV12-4	CASSFRGKETQYF
TRBJ2-5	TRBV11-3	CASSLGRWEETQYF
TRBJ2-7	TRBV20-1	CSARGNEQYF
TRBJ1-2	TRBV7-2	CASSLGQGNYGYTF
TRBJ1-1	TRBV3-1/TRBV3-2	CASSQDQGLNTEAFF
TRBJ1-2	TRBV24-1	CATSDTGDRNGYTF
TRBJ2-1	TRBV5-1	CASRLFGGLNEQFF
TRBJ1-5	TRBV19	CASSNRFSNQPQHF
TRBJ1-6	TRBV2	CASSGDSSPLHF
TRBJ1-6	TRBV7-2	CASSLLDSPLHF
TRBJ2-5	TRBV28	CASSLWAGAGQETQYF
TRBJ2-1	TRBV28	CASSIWSGDAFGEQFF
TRBJ2-3	TRBV11-3	CASRPSYGRDTTDTQYF
TRBJ1-1	TRBV2	CASSGGARGTEAFF
TRBJ2-3	TRBV5-1	CASSLTSGADTQYF
TRBJ2-3	TRBV28	CASSLYRGGRADTQYF
TRBJ2-3	TRBV7-3	CASSSGLAGSTDTQYF
TRBJ2-7	TRBV28	CASSSRVFYEQYF
TRBJ2-3	TRBV19	CASSVGGTQYF
TRBJ2-7	TRBV4-1	CASSPRTDYEQYF
TRBJ2-7	TRBV6-5	CASTRDSGIYEQYF
TRBJ1-1	TRBV7-8	CASSQQAMETNTEAFF
TRBJ2-1	TRBV5-1	CASSLTSGAYNEQFF
TRBJ2-7	TRBV19	CASSRQGVYEQYF
TRBJ1-4	TRBV28	CASGTLPTNEKLFF
TRBJ1-2	TRBV12-3/TRBV12-4	CASSPWVYGYTF
TRBJ1-3	TRBV7-2	CASSYLEGSGNTIYF
TRBJ1-6	TRBV28	CASSLMVSPLHF
TRBJ2-1	TRBV30	CAWRRSPSGEGGEQFF
TRBJ2-4	TRBV5-1	CASSLGGQGAFGIQYF